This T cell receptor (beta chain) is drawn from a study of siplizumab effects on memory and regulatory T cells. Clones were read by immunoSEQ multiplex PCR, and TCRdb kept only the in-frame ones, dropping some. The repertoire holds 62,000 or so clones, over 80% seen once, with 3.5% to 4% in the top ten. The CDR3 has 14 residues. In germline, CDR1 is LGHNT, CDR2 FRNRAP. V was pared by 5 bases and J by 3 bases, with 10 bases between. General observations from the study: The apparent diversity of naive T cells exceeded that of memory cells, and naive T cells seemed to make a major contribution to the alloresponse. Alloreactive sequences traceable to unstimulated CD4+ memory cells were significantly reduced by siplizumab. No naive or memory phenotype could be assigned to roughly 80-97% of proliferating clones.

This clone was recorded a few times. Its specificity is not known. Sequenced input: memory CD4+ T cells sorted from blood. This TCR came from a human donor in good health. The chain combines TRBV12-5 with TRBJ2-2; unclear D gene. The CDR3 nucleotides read TGTGCTAGTGGTGGCCGTCTGTACACCGGGGAGCTGTTTTTT. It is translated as CASGGRLYTGELFF.